A selection of T cell receptor beta chains follows, all from one sample in a study of blood T cell repertoires in COVID-19. Assay used: immunoSEQ multiplex PCR; TCRdb lists only in-frame clones, some missing. The table includes fewer than 350,000 clones, 75% to 90% detected once. The sequenced material came from PBMCs or T cells enriched from blood (not recorded which). The source of these receptors is a woman younger than 45 who had been exposed to COVID-19. CDR3s include the opening cysteine and the closing phenylalanine or tryptophan. Each record gives: D gene, J gene, V gene, clone size, CDR3 protein, CDR3 DNA. The D gene is left open where the match is weak. A clone size is listed for some rows: how often the clone was seen (once, few, many), or a class if it is expanded.

TRBD1 | TRBJ2-7 | TRBV6-2/TRBV6-3 | - | CASSSWTGGKNEQYF | TGTGCCAGCAGCTCCTGGACAGGGGGTAAGAACGAGCAGTACTTC
- | TRBJ2-1 | TRBV19 | - | CASSIDRAPGSYNEQFF | TGTGCCAGTAGTATAGACAGGGCTCCCGGCTCCTACAATGAGCAGTTCTTC
TRBD1 | TRBJ1-2 | TRBV2 | - | CASNRDRVPLNYGYTF | TGTGCCAGCAACCGGGACAGGGTCCCTTTAAACTATGGCTACACCTTC
TRBD1 | TRBJ1-5 | TRBV24-1 | - | CATSDTRDRDFQPQHF | TGTGCCACCAGTGATACCCGGGACAGGGATTTTCAGCCCCAGCATTTT
- | TRBJ2-3 | TRBV5-4 | once | CASSYKGGRTDTQYF | TGTGCCAGCAGTTATAAGGGGGGGCGAACAGATACGCAGTATTTT
TRBD1 | TRBJ1-2 | TRBV5-1 | - | CASSWGTGGPYGYTF | TGCGCCAGCAGCTGGGGGACAGGGGGCCCCTATGGCTACACCTTC
- | TRBJ2-7 | TRBV5-1 | few | CASSLGPGSYEQYF | TGCGCCAGCAGCTTGGGTCCAGGCTCCTACGAGCAGTACTTC
- | TRBJ1-6 | TRBV4-3 | few | CASSQQGRNSPLHF | TGCGCCAGCAGCCAGCAGGGAAGGAATTCACCCCTCCACTTT
- | TRBJ1-1 | TRBV21-1 | - | CASSKVRTGNTEAFF | TGTGCCAGCAGCAAAGTGAGGACAGGGAACACTGAAGCTTTCTTT
- | TRBJ1-6 | TRBV7-9 | - | CASTAALGQTSPLHF | TGTGCCAGCACTGCGGCTCTGGGACAAACGTCACCCCTCCACTTT
- | TRBJ2-7 | TRBV7-2 | - | CASSSLPAGEQYF | TGTGCCAGCAGCTCTCTCCCCGCAGGCGAGCAGTACTTC
- | TRBJ1-1 | TRBV3-1/TRBV3-2 | few | CASSQNQGSTEAFF | TGTGCCAGCAGCCAAAACCAGGGTAGCACTGAAGCTTTCTTT
TRBD2 | TRBJ2-5 | TRBV5-8 | once | CASSVGLAGGRETQYF | TGTGCCAGCAGCGTCGGACTAGCGGGAGGAAGGGAGACCCAGTACTTC
TRBD1 | TRBJ1-2 | TRBV5-1 | - | CASSGTGTPNYGYTF | TGCGCCTCTTCCGGGACAGGGACACCTAACTATGGCTACACCTTC
- | TRBJ2-5 | TRBV30 | once | CAWSVQGAETQYF | TGTGCCTGGAGTGTACAAGGGGCAGAGACCCAGTACTTC
- | TRBJ1-2 | TRBV7-8 | few | CASSLGWAKGGGYTF | TGTGCCAGCAGCCTAGGTTGGGCGAAAGGGGGTGGCTACACCTTC
- | TRBJ1-3 | TRBV9 | - | CASSVGDTIYF | TGTGCCAGCAGCGTAGGCGACACCATATATTTT
TRBD1 | TRBJ2-7 | TRBV19 | - | CASSPLNTGQVSYEQYF | TGTGCCAGTAGTCCACTGAATACGGGACAGGTCTCCTACGAGCAGTACTTC
- | TRBJ1-4 | TRBV5-1 | - | CASSLRELSPTNEKLFF | TGCGCCAGCAGCTTACGGGAGCTATCTCCAACTAATGAAAAACTGTTTTTT
TRBD2 | TRBJ2-3 | TRBV9 | once | CASSVDPAGLVRADTQYF | TGTGCCAGCAGCGTAGACCCAGCGGGATTAGTTAGGGCAGATACGCAGTATTTT
- | TRBJ2-1 | TRBV10-1 | few | CASSESAGPAYNEQFF | TGCGCCAGCAGTGAGTCTGCAGGCCCTGCGTACAATGAGCAGTTCTTC
- | TRBJ1-1 | TRBV28 | - | CASKLPGGSEAFF | TGTGCCAGCAAACTTCCGGGGGGCTCTGAAGCTTTCTTT
TRBD2 | TRBJ2-1 | TRBV18 | - | CASSLGTSGGPYNEQFF | TGTGCCAGCTCACTAGGGACTAGCGGGGGTCCCTACAATGAGCAGTTCTTC
- | TRBJ1-2 | TRBV27 | once | CASSLTPLPNYGYTF | TGTGCCAGCAGTTTAACGCCACTCCCTAACTATGGCTACACCTTC
- | TRBJ1-6 | TRBV27 | - | CASSLVSYNSPLHF | TGTGCCAGCAGTCTAGTATCCTATAATTCACCCCTCCACTTT
TRBD1 | TRBJ2-7 | TRBV5-1 | - | CASSREGQGSPYEQYF | TGCGCCAGCAGCCGAGAAGGACAGGGGTCACCCTACGAGCAGTACTTC
TRBD2 | TRBJ2-7 | TRBV10-3 | - | CATNLAGGPVQYF | TGTGCCACAAACCTAGCGGGAGGGCCGGTGCAGTACTTC
TRBD1 | TRBJ1-5 | TRBV28 | - | CASSPPGQGTGQPQHF | TGTGCCAGCAGCCCCCCGGGACAGGGAACAGGTCAGCCCCAGCATTTT
- | TRBJ1-1 | TRBV11-2 | many | CASSLGLTLNTEAFF | TGTGCCAGCAGCTTAGGGCTGACACTGAACACTGAAGCTTTCTTT
- | TRBJ1-1 | TRBV20-1 | - | CSAMVSGGTFF | TGCAGTGCTATGGTGTCGGGGGGAACTTTCTTT
TRBD1 | TRBJ1-2 | TRBV11-2 | - | CASSLEPTGGVYGYTF | TGTGCCAGCAGCTTAGAACCAACAGGGGGGGTGTATGGCTACACCTTC
TRBD1 | TRBJ1-5 | TRBV2 | few | CASRGQRDQPQHF | TGTGCCAGCAGGGGACAGAGAGATCAGCCCCAGCATTTT
- | TRBJ1-5 | TRBV19 | - | CASSESGVGSQHF | TGTGCCAGTAGTGAATCCGGGGTAGGGTCCCAGCATTTT
- | TRBJ1-2 | TRBV11-2 | - | CASSLVQGHGYTF | TGTGCCAGCAGCTTAGTACAGGGTCATGGCTACACCTTC
TRBD1 | TRBJ1-1 | TRBV5-4 | - | CASSWQGANTEAFF | TGTGCCAGCAGCTGGCAGGGGGCGAACACTGAAGCTTTCTTT
- | TRBJ1-5 | TRBV19 | - | CASSIRTQRDQPQHF | TGTGCCAGTAGTATACGGACTCAGCGAGATCAGCCCCAGCATTTT
TRBD2 | TRBJ2-1 | TRBV6-5 | - | CASSLSGRIDEQFF | TGTGCCAGCAGCCTTAGCGGGAGAATCGATGAGCAGTTCTTC
- | TRBJ2-3 | TRBV29-1 | - | CSVEDRLTDTQYF | TGCAGCGTGGAGGACAGACTCACAGATACGCAGTATTTT
TRBD1 | TRBJ1-1 | TRBV7-9 | - | CASSLFEGAQGEAFF | TGTGCCAGCAGCTTATTCGAGGGGGCGCAGGGTGAAGCTTTCTTT
TRBD2 | TRBJ2-3 | TRBV19 | - | CASSRERGGRSISNTQYF | TGTGCCAGTAGTAGGGAACGGGGCGGGAGGTCAATTTCGAATACGCAGTATTTT
TRBD1 | TRBJ1-2 | TRBV28 | - | CASSQTGTGGIGYTF | TGTGCCAGCAGTCAAACCGGGACAGGGGGCATTGGCTACACCTTC
- | TRBJ1-3 | TRBV4-2 | - | CASSQVNPGPGNTIYF | TGTGCCAGCAGCCAGGTTAATCCAGGGCCTGGAAACACCATATATTTT
- | TRBJ2-1 | TRBV15 | few | CATSRSLTGTGWDNEQFF | TGTGCCACCAGCAGATCTCTGACTGGCACAGGGTGGGACAATGAGCAGTTCTTC
TRBD1 | TRBJ1-2 | TRBV11-2 | - | CASRTQGTGGGYGYTF | TGTGCCAGCAGAACCCAAGGGACAGGGGGCGGTTATGGCTACACCTTC
TRBD1 | TRBJ2-7 | TRBV27 | once | CASSPRDRYHEQYF | TGTGCCAGCAGTCCCCGGGACAGGTACCACGAGCAGTACTTC
- | TRBJ2-7 | TRBV11-2 | - | CASSLATDYTYEQYF | TGTGCCAGCAGCTTAGCGACCGACTATACTTACGAGCAGTACTTC
- | TRBJ2-7 | TRBV30 | - | CAWSVPQGYEQYF | TGTGCCTGGAGTGTACCACAGGGCTACGAGCAGTACTTC
TRBD2 | TRBJ2-2 | TRBV18 | - | CASSSRLAGGYTGELFF | TGTGCCAGCTCATCTCGACTAGCGGGGGGCTACACCGGGGAGCTGTTTTTT
TRBD1 | TRBJ2-7 | TRBV7-9 | - | CASSLAGTGGATQYF | TGTGCCAGCAGCTTAGCCGGGACAGGGGGCGCGACGCAGTACTTC
TRBD2 | TRBJ2-7 | TRBV20-1 | - | CSASPGLAYEQYF | TGCAGTGCTAGTCCGGGACTAGCATACGAGCAGTACTTC
- | TRBJ1-5 | TRBV5-1 | once | CASSIGPNKNQPQHF | TGCGCCAGCAGCATTGGTCCTAATAAAAATCAGCCCCAGCATTTT
TRBD2 | TRBJ2-1 | TRBV28 | - | CASVAGVQREQFF | TGTGCCAGTGTAGCGGGAGTTCAGAGGGAGCAGTTCTTC
TRBD2 | TRBJ2-5 | TRBV7-2 | - | CASSWVAGGPQETQYF | TGTGCCAGCAGCTGGGTAGCGGGGGGTCCCCAAGAGACCCAGTACTTC
- | TRBJ1-2 | TRBV4-3 | few | CASSQRDRGGYTF | TGCGCCAGCAGCCAAAGGGATCGGGGTGGCTACACCTTC
TRBD2 | TRBJ2-7 | TRBV6-4 | - | CASSTSGRPSYEQYF | TGTGCCAGCAGTACTAGCGGGAGGCCCTCCTACGAGCAGTACTTC
TRBD2 | TRBJ2-1 | TRBV5-4 | - | CASSSGGDNEQFF | TGTGCCAGCAGTAGCGGGGGGGACAATGAGCAGTTCTTC
TRBD2 | TRBJ2-1 | TRBV4-3 | - | CASSQDWIAGRYNEQFF | TGCGCCAGCAGCCAAGATTGGATAGCGGGGCGCTACAATGAGCAGTTCTTC
TRBD1 | TRBJ2-2 | TRBV19 | - | CATKKQGASNTGELFF | TGTGCCACCAAAAAACAGGGGGCCTCGAACACCGGGGAGCTGTTTTTT